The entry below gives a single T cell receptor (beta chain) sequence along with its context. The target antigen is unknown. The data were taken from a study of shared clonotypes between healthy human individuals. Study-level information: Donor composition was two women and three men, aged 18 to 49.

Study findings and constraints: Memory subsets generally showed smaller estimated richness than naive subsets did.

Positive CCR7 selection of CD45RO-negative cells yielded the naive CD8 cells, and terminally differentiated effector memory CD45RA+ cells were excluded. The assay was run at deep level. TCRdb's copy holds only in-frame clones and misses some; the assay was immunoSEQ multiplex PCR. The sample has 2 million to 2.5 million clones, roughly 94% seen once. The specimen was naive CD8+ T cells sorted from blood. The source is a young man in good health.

The CDR3 here is CASRRPGDTYEQYF. The CDR3 DNA reads as TGTGCCAGCAGGCGACCCGGGGACACCTACGAGCAGTACTTC. The chain combines TRBV6-5 with TRBJ2-7; perhaps TRBD1 as D (6 bases). The CDR3 totals 14 residues. With 6 bases removed from V and 2 bases from J, the gap between germline ends came to 14 bases. Germline CDR1 and CDR2: MNHEY and SVGAGI.